A single sample gave rise to the 8 T cell receptor beta chains below, sequenced in a study of shared clonotypes between healthy human individuals. Profiling relied on immunoSEQ multiplex PCR, and the TCRdb table lists in-frame clones only, not all of them. The top ten clones hold about 1% of a sample with approximately 1,500,000 clones, approximately 96% of them seen once. The sample was naive CD4+ T cells sorted from blood. The subset is: CD45RA+ positively selected. Receptor source: a man aged 25-40 years in good health.

The chain is built from TRBV11-2 and TRBJ2-7, with TRBD1 identical over 11 bases. This CDR3 spans 17 amino acids. With V trimmed by 5 bases and J by 1 base, 10 bases remained unmatched. Per germline, CDR1 SGHAT and CDR2 FQNNGV. CDR3 in DNA: TGTGCCAGCAGCCCCCCTGGGGGACAGGGGGTATCCTACGAGCAGTACTTC. This encodes CASSPPGGQGVSYEQYF.

The gene calls are TRBV5-6 and TRBJ1-5; 9 bases line up with TRBD1. J was trimmed by 7 bases and V by 4 bases; bases with no gene match: 3. Per the germline V gene, CDR1 is SGHDT and CDR2 is YYEEEE. This CDR3 is built from 13 residues. The CDR3 DNA follows: TGTGCCAGCAGCCGGGACAGGGACCAGCCCCAGCATTTT. It translates to CASSRDRDQPQHF.

This clone was detected only once. The chain combines TRBV18 with TRBJ2-2, with D possibly matching TRBD2 (6 bases). V was shortened by 1 base and J by 1 base, with 13 bases between the two germline ends. Germline CDR1 and CDR2: KGHSH and LQKENI. The CDR3 has 17 amino acids. The CDR3, as DNA: TGTGCCAGCTCACCACTAAGGGCTAGCGAGAACACCGGGGAGCTGTTTTTT. Residues: CASSPLRASENTGELFF.

The V gene is TRBV11-2, the J gene TRBJ2-1; TRBD1 matches at 8 bases. The junction had 12 bases not matched to a gene; V was cut back by 2 bases and J by 6 bases. This CDR3 region has 17 residues. Looked up from germline, CDR1 is SGHAT and CDR2 is FQNNGV. As DNA, the CDR3 is TGTGCCAGCAGCTTACAGGGGGCTCCAGCGGCTTCCAATGAGCAGTTCTTC. Its translation is CASSLQGAPAASNEQFF.

This chain connects TRBV16 to TRBJ2-1; no clear D gene. The CDR3 runs to 16 residues. Between the trimmed V and J ends, which lost 6 bases and 2 bases, there was a span of 17 bases. Germline assignment: CDR1 KGHSY and CDR2 FQNENV. CDR3 in amino acids: CASSQRRTSTYNEQFF. The CDR3 nucleotides are TGTGCCAGCAGTCAAAGGCGGACGTCCACCTACAATGAGCAGTTCTTC.

The genes are TRBV7-2 and TRBJ2-5, with 14 bases matching TRBD2. Per the germline V gene, CDR1 is SGHTA and CDR2 is FQGNSA. The CDR3 spans 17 residues. Trimming at V came to 5 bases and at J to 2 bases, leaving 7 bases not matched to a gene. CDR3 sequence reads: CASSRGLAGGQQETQYF. CDR3 bases: TGTGCCAGCAGCCGTGGACTAGCGGGAGGTCAGCAAGAGACCCAGTACTTC.

This clone was recorded once. V and J are TRBV6-5 and TRBJ2-7; D is undetermined. V was shortened by 6 bases and J by 7 bases, with 10 bases between the two germline ends. This CDR3 has 11 residues. Germline V gene data show CDR1 as MNHEY and CDR2 as SVGAGI. The CDR3 is CASSSRGEQYF. CDR3 nucleotide sequence: TGTGCCAGCAGCAGCCGTGGTGAGCAGTACTTC.

The J gene is TRBJ1-1, the V gene TRBV5-1, with 7 bases aligning to TRBD1. CDR1 is SGHRS, CDR2 YFSETQ, per germline. Trimming cost V 4 bases and J 5 bases; bases outside gene matches: 8. This CDR3 has 14 amino acids. CDR3 nucleotides: TGCGCCAGCAGCGTGCAGGGGGACTGGACTGAAGCTTTCTTT. Protein: CASSVQGDWTEAFF.